The next 18 T cell receptor beta chains were all read from a single sample in a study of cytomegalovirus exposure and HLA in healthy donors. The assay was immunoSEQ multiplex PCR, and TCRdb's table has in-frame clones only and misses some. The table includes around 55,000 clones, about nine tenths detected once. What was sequenced was PBMCs. All receptors come from a man aged 18 to 30 in good health and CMV-seronegative.

Turning to this clone: The junction does not match germline at one end; this may be a read error. The rearrangement joins TRBV7-7 to TRBJ2-5, with TRBD2 matching over 7 bases. The germline CDR1 and CDR2 sequences are SSHAT and FNYEAQ (reference sequence). This CDR3 spans 14 amino acids. CDR3 DNA sequence: TGTGCTAGCAGCTTAAGCGGGATAGGAGAGACCCAGTACTTC. Translation: CASSLSGIGETQYF. Full variable domain (rest looked up from reference TRBV7-7 and TRBJ2-5): GAGVSQSPRYKVTKRGQDVTLRCDPISSHATLYWYQQALGQGPEFLTYFNYEAQPDKSGLPSDRFSAERPEGSISTLTIQRTEQRDSAMYRCASSLSGIGETQYFGPGTRLLVL.

V gene TRBV27 combines with J gene TRBJ2-7, with TRBD2 matching over 8 bases. There are 15 residues in the CDR3. The V and J ends lost 6 bases and 6 bases, in that order; junction bases with no gene match: 13. Germline V gene data show CDR1 as MNHEY and CDR2 as SMNVEV (reference sequence). CDR3 nucleotides: TGTGCCAGCAGAGCCGGGGGGGGACGGCCCTCCGAGCAGTACTTC. Encoded protein: CASRAGGGRPSEQYF.

This sequence joins TRBV27 and TRBJ2-7, with 10 bases fitting TRBD2. CDR1 and CDR2 (germline): MNHEY, SMNVEV (reference sequence). J lost 4 bases, V lost 3 bases, and 9 bases had no gene match. The CDR3 is 16 residues long. The CDR3 reads CASSLVRASGSYEQYF. In nucleotides, the CDR3 is TGTGCCAGCAGTTTGGTCCGGGCTAGCGGGAGTTACGAGCAGTACTTC.

The V gene is TRBV6-5, the J gene TRBJ2-1; 8 bases map to TRBD1. Germline values: CDR1 MNHEY, CDR2 SVGAGI. This CDR3 contains 15 residues. The V segment lost 5 bases and the J segment 0 bases; nucleotides outside the gene matches: 3. CDR3 nucleotides: TGTGCCAGCAGTAAAACAGGGGGCTCCTACAATGAGCAGTTCTTC. Translating gives CASSKTGGSYNEQFF.

This chain links TRBV29-1 with TRBJ2-7; D is perhaps TRBD2 (6 bases). Germline V gene sequence: CDR1 SQVTM, CDR2 ANQGSEA. CDR3 length: 15 residues. V lost 6 bases and J lost 3, with 21 bases in between. Here the CDR3 reads CSVLGTPGHSYEQYF. The CDR3 coding sequence is TGCAGCGTCCTCGGGACTCCCGGACATAGCTACGAGCAGTACTTC.

This clone was counted between two and nine times. J is TRBJ2-7 and V is TRBV7-2; a possible D gene is TRBD2 (5 bases). The germline V gene has CDR1 SGHTA and CDR2 FQGNSA. The CDR3 length is 13 residues. V lost 6 bases, J lost 1 base, and 10 bases lay in between. For the CDR3, the DNA is TGTGCCAGCAGGTTCGGGGTATCCTACGAGCAGTACTTC. Translation: CASRFGVSYEQYF.

The chain carries TRBV19 and TRBJ2-1; 13 nucleotides match TRBD2. The CDR3 is made up of 16 amino acids. Germline trimming cut 5 bases from V and 5 bases from J; bases unmatched to any gene: 6. Germline assignment: CDR1 LNHDA and CDR2 SQIVND (reference sequence). CDR3 in DNA: TGTGCCAGTAGTGGAACTAGCGGGAGGGTTCACAATGAGCAGTTCTTC. This translates into CASSGTSGRVHNEQFF.

About this clone: The junction shows a germline mismatch at one end, possibly a read error. This sequence joins TRBV7-9 and TRBJ1-2, with 8 bases lining up with TRBD1. The CDR3 totals 10 residues. Per the germline V gene, CDR1 is SEHNR and CDR2 is FQNEAQ (reference sequence). The DNA for the CDR3 is TGCTGGACAGGGAACTATGGCTACACCTTC. Translated: CWTGNYGYTF.

The genes are TRBV5-6 and TRBJ2-1; the D gene is possibly TRBD1 (6 bases). Germline CDR1 SGHDT, CDR2 YYEEEE. V was pared by 5 bases and J by 3 bases, with 21 bases between. The CDR3 has 17 amino acids. CDR3 in DNA: TGTGCCAGCAGACATACAAATTACAGGGAGTTCTACAATGAGCAGTTCTTC. The encoded protein is CASRHTNYREFYNEQFF.

Written as DNA, the CDR3 is TGTGCCAGTACCACTCCGGGACAGGGATTGCGGCCCCAGCATTTT. It codes for CASTTPGQGLRPQHF. The chain links TRBV19 to TRBJ1-5, with TRBD1 identical over 9 bases. The V gene's germline CDR1 is LNHDA and CDR2 SQIVND (reference sequence). Trimming removed 7 bases from V and 9 bases from J; junction bases left unmatched: 13. There are 15 residues in the CDR3.

The gene calls are TRBV11-3 and TRBJ2-2, with D hard to call. V lost 6 bases, J lost 1 base, and 9 bases lay in between. This CDR3 has 14 amino acids. Germline CDR1 reads SGHNT; CDR2 reads YENEEA. CDR3 sequence: CASRETVNTGELFF. CDR3 DNA sequence: TGTGCCAGCAGGGAGACGGTGAACACCGGGGAGCTGTTTTTT.

The gene calls are TRBV5-6 and TRBJ2-1; the match to TRBD1 covers 9 bases. The V gene's germline CDR1 is SGHDT and CDR2 YYEEEE. The J segment lost 6 bases and the V segment lost 0 bases, leaving 7 bases of the junction unmatched. The CDR3 covers 16 residues. CDR3 sequence: CASSLDGQGIFNEQFF. The CDR3, as DNA: TGTGCCAGCAGCTTGGATGGACAGGGGATTTTCAATGAGCAGTTCTTC.

Regarding this clone: The junction and the germline gene differ at one end; a read error may be behind it. V is TRBV7-7 and J is TRBJ2-5, with a weak D call TRBD2 (6 bases). The CDR3 covers 15 residues. Germline V lookup: CDR1 SSHAT, CDR2 FNYEAQ (reference sequence). CDR3 amino acids: CASTLNRDSQETQYF. DNA for the CDR3: TGTGCTAGCACCCTGAACCGGGACTCTCAAGAGACCCAGTACTTC. The full variable domain, its missing parts supplied by reference TRBV7-7 and TRBJ2-5, is GAGVSQSPRYKVTKRGQDVTLRCDPISSHATLYWYQQALGQGPEFLTYFNYEAQPDKSGLPSDRFSAERPEGSISTLTIQRTEQRDSAMYRCASTLNRDSQETQYFGPGTRLLVL.

This chain's CDR3 is CASSVYLAGGTSSTDTQYF. The CDR3 DNA is TGTGCCAGCAGTGTTTATCTAGCGGGAGGTACTTCTTCCACAGATACGCAGTATTTT. The gene calls are TRBV6-1 and TRBJ2-3; 11 bases line up with TRBD2. Germline CDR1 reads MNHNS; CDR2 reads SASEGT. The CDR3 spans 19 residues. Trimming cost V 4 bases and J 2 bases; bases outside gene matches: 14.

The chain links TRBV28 to TRBJ2-3; no definite D call. Per the germline V gene, CDR1 is MDHEN and CDR2 is SYDVKM. The CDR3 is made up of 13 amino acids. Trimming removed 2 bases from V and 2 bases from J, with 5 bases in between. The CDR3 sequence: CASSLESTDTQYF. CDR3 bases: TGTGCCAGCAGTTTAGAGTCCACAGATACGCAGTATTTT.

The chain recombines TRBV4-1 with TRBJ2-1; D is undetermined. The ends were cut back, 1 base at V and 6 bases at J, with 16 bases in the middle. The length of the CDR3 is 16 residues. Germline lookup yields CDR1 MGHRA and CDR2 YSYEKL. The CDR3 DNA is TGCGCCAGCAGCCAAGGGTTGAGCCTCTACTTCAATGAGCAGTTCTTC. Its translation: CASSQGLSLYFNEQFF.

The rearrangement links TRBV29-1 to TRBJ2-2; D call uncertain. The V gene's germline CDR1 is SQVTM and CDR2 ANQGSEA. V was clipped by 4 bases and J by 4 bases, with 4 bases between them. CDR3 length: 11 residues. The CDR3 DNA follows: TGCAGCGTTGGTAGCACCGGGGAGCTGTTTTTT. Its protein product is CSVGSTGELFF.

The chain links TRBV18 to TRBJ1-3; no clear D. Germline V gives CDR1 KGHSH, CDR2 LQKENI. V was trimmed by 1 base and J by 5 bases, leaving 9 bases between them. CDR3 size: 14 residues. As DNA, the CDR3 is TGTGCCAGCTCACCACAATCGGGGAGAAACACCATATATTTT. This translates into CASSPQSGRNTIYF.